The 9 T cell receptor beta chains presented below share a single source sample, sequenced in a study of T-cell memory formation after mild COVID-19. TCRdb reprocessed the 5' RACE reads via MiXCR and lists one record per CDR3 protein. The sample carries about 290,000 distinct CDR3 sequences, around a sixth recorded once. Sequenced sample: PBMCs or a T cell subset sorted from them (not recorded which). These receptors were obtained from a man younger than 35 who had mild COVID-19 (a few samples of this study predate the infection). Cell type and time point are not known.

As concerns this clonotype: This may arise from a read error, as a much more abundant clone is one base away. The chain couples TRBV7-2 to TRBJ1-5; D is undetermined. This CDR3 comprises 13 residues. From germline, CDR1 is SGHTA and CDR2 FQGNSA. The CDR3 DNA is TGTGCCATCAGCCCCGGCAGCAATCAGCCCCAGCATTTT. Its protein product is CAISPGSNQPQHF.

This clonotype was seen a few times. The chain has TRBV5-1 and TRBJ1-6; maybe TRBD1 (5 bases). From germline, CDR1 is SGHRS and CDR2 YFSETQ. The CDR3 spans 13 residues. V gave up 3 bases and J gave up 8 bases, with 9 bases separating them. The CDR3 bases are TGCGCCAGCAGCTGGACAACAGATTCACCCCTCCACTTT. As protein: CASSWTTDSPLHF. Variable domain in full (rest from reference TRBV5-1 and TRBJ1-6): KAGVTQTPRYLIKTRGQQVTLSCSPISGHRSVSWYQQTPGQGLQFLFEYFSETQRNKGNFPGRFSGRQFSNSRSEMNVSTLELGDSALYLCASSWTTDSPLHFGNGTRLTVT.

This clonotype was seen a few times. This chain connects TRBV4-1 to TRBJ1-3; no reliable D call. Germline V gene data show CDR1 as MGHRA and CDR2 as YSYEKL. V was trimmed by 4 bases and J by 0 bases, leaving 10 bases between them. This CDR3 is built from 15 residues. Here the CDR3 reads CASSLPRSSGNTIYF. CDR3 DNA: TGCGCCAGCAGCCTGCCGAGGTCCTCTGGAAACACCATATATTTT.

This clonotype has ten or more counts. The J gene is TRBJ1-1, the V gene TRBV20-1, with TRBD1 as a possible D gene (6 bases). The CDR3 extends over 13 amino acids. V was clipped by 6 bases and J by 5 bases, with 16 bases between them. CDR1 is DFQATT and CDR2 is SNEGSKA in the germline V gene (reference sequence). The CDR3 reads CSATRGARTEAFF. The CDR3 nucleotides are TGCAGTGCCACCCGGGGGGCGCGAACTGAAGCTTTCTTT.

This clonotype was counted many times. The chain employs TRBV6-5 and TRBJ2-5; tentative D call: TRBD1 (8 bases). V lost 5 bases to trimming and J lost 6 bases, with 22 bases between them. The germline V gene has CDR1 MNHEY and CDR2 SVGAGI. The length of the CDR3 is 16 residues. The CDR3 is CASSTYRGGLLKTQYF. The DNA for the CDR3 is TGTGCCAGCAGTACTTACAGGGGGGGGCTTCTGAAGACCCAGTACTTC.

This sequence joins TRBV5-6 and TRBJ2-2; 7 nucleotides agree with TRBD1. The germline V gene has CDR1 SGHDT and CDR2 YYEEEE. The V and J ends lost 4 bases and 1 base, in that order; junction bases with no gene match: 4. The CDR3 sequence is 15 residues long. The chain's CDR3 is CASSLGTVNTGELFF. CDR3 sequence (DNA): TGTGCCAGCAGCCTTGGGACAGTGAACACCGGGGAGCTGTTTTTT. Together with reference TRBV5-6 and TRBJ2-2, the CDR3 gives the full variable domain: DAGVTQSPTHLIKTRGQQVTLRCSPKSGHDTVSWYQQALGQGPQFIFQYYEEEERQRGNFPDRFSGHQFPNYSSELNVNALLLGDSALYLCASSLGTVNTGELFFGEGSRLTVL.

This chain connects TRBV18 to TRBJ2-2; possible D gene TRBD1, 5 bases. CDR1 is KGHSH, CDR2 LQKENI, per germline. CDR3 length: 16 amino acids. The germline V and J ends were trimmed by 6 bases and 2 bases, with 16 bases remaining between them. The DNA of the CDR3 is TGTGCCAGCTCTGCTGCCCAGGGAATTAACACCGGGGAGCTGTTTTTT. Protein product: CASSAAQGINTGELFF.

The chain carries TRBV7-9 and TRBJ1-1; D is unclear. There are 13 residues in the CDR3. V dropped 5 bases and J dropped 10 bases, with 17 bases sitting between them. Germline CDR1 SEHNR, CDR2 FQNEAQ (reference sequence). The CDR3 DNA sequence: TGTGCCAGCAGCCCCAGCGGTCTCGGGAGAGCTTTCTTT. Its translation is CASSPSGLGRAFF.

This clonotype showed up many times. The V gene is TRBV4-3, the J gene TRBJ2-1; tentative D call: TRBD2 (6 bases). Trimming cost V 0 bases and J 2 bases, with 14 bases left between them. Germline V gene lookup returns CDR1 LGHNA and CDR2 YSLEER. The CDR3 has 17 amino acids. The CDR3 DNA reads TGCGCCAGCAGCCAAGATCCCGAGGACTACCCCTACAATGAGCAGTTCTTC. Its protein is CASSQDPEDYPYNEQFF.